The T cell receptor (beta chain) under discussion was sequenced for a study of CD8 T cells in ankylosing spondylitis. Study results and caveats: The disease-linked clones had a CD8+ phenotype and low blood frequencies. Significant enrichment of disease-linked clones was reported in matched ankylosing spondylitis synovial fluid. Blood of patients with ankylosing spondylitis appeared to be characterized by a TCR beta motif of eight highly homologous variants.

For TCR beta, libraries came from quantitative 5'-RACE with molecular barcodes. From the 5' RACE reads, TCRdb called clonotypes with MiXCR, one entry per CDR3 protein. Here the sample spans about 160,000 distinct CDR3 sequences, under 45% being singletons. As regards this clonotype: Its matching antigen is unknown.

The germline V and J ends were trimmed by 1 base and 13 bases, with 16 bases remaining between them. The CDR3 loop spans 14 amino acids. Germline V gene lookup returns CDR1 LNHNV and CDR2 YYDKDF (reference sequence). The chain combines TRBV15 with TRBJ1-4; a possible D gene is TRBD1 (5 bases). Sample: synovial fluid, either unsorted or a sorted T cell fraction (not recorded which). The source of this sequence is a male donor with ankylosing spondylitis. CDR3 sequence: CATSRAPGAEGLFF. As DNA, the CDR3 is TGTGCCACCAGCAGAGCCCCCGGGGCCGAAGGACTGTTTTTT.